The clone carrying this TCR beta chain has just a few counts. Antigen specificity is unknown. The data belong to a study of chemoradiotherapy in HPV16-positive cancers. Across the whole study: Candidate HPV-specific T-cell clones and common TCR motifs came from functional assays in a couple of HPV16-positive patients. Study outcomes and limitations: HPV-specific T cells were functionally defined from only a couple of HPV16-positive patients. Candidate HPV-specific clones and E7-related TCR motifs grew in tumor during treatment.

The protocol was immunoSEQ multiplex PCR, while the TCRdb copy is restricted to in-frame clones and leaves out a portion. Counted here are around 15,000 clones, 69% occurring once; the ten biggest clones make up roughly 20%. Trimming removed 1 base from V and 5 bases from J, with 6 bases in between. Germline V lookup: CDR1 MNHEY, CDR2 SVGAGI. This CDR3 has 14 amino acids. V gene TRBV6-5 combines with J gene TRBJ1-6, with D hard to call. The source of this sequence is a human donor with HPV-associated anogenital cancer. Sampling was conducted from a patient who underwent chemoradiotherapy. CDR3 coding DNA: TGTGCCAGCAGTTACTGGGCCGATAATTCACCCCTCCACTTT. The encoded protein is CASSYWADNSPLHF.